The 22 T cell receptor beta chains in this list originate from one sample, sequenced in a study of T cells in Graves' hyperthyroidism and ophthalmopathy. The investigators amplified TCR beta CDR3 regions from RNA transcripts. An initial round of RT-PCR targeting the TCR CDR3 relied on the HTBI primer set. In TCRdb, the multiplex PCR reads were re-called with MiXCR into one record per CDR3 protein. The sample lists about 580,000 distinct CDR3 sequences; 46% were seen once. The sample taken for sequencing was peripheral blood or thyroid tissue (not recorded which). These receptors came from a woman younger than 30 with Graves' hyperthyroidism.

This clonotype appeared once. The CDR3 here is CSAREKQGARYGYTF. As DNA, the CDR3 is TGCAGTGCTAGAGAAAAACAGGGGGCGCGTTATGGCTACACCTTC. The rearrangement links TRBV20-1 to TRBJ1-2; 9 nucleotides agree with TRBD1. V was clipped by 0 bases and J by 5 bases; unmatched bases: 7. The CDR3 runs to 15 residues. The germline V gene encodes CDR1 DFQATT and CDR2 SNEGSKA (reference sequence).

The CDR3 DNA reads TGTGCCAGCAACGGGGGAGGAAGGACAGATACGCAGTATTTT. It yields the protein CASNGGGRTDTQYF. The chain couples TRBV9 to TRBJ2-3; possibly TRBD2 for D (6 bases). Per the germline V gene, CDR1 is SGDLS and CDR2 is YYNGEE. The V gene lost 6 bases and the J gene lost 3 bases, with 14 bases spanning the gap. This CDR3 is 14 amino acids long.

This clonotype was found many times. V usage is TRBV14 and J usage is TRBJ1-4, with D hard to call. The CDR3 is 12 residues long. Trimming removed 0 bases from V and 10 bases from J, with 6 bases in between. Germline lookup yields CDR1 SGHDN and CDR2 FVKESK. The DNA of the CDR3 is TGTGCCAGCAGCCAAGATGAGAGAAAACTGTTTTTT. As protein: CASSQDERKLFF.

This clonotype was counted at least ten times. This chain connects TRBV4-1 to TRBJ2-7; possible D gene TRBD2, 6 bases. V was trimmed by 1 base and J by 3 bases, leaving 10 bases between them. CDR1 and CDR2 (germline): MGHRA, YSYEKL. The CDR3 has 14 residues. The CDR3 loop reads CASSQASEFYEQYF. DNA for the CDR3: TGCGCCAGCAGCCAAGCTAGCGAGTTCTACGAGCAGTACTTC.

V gene TRBV6-1 combines with J gene TRBJ2-1; TRBD2 matches at 11 bases. V shed 6 bases and J 7 bases; nucleotides not matched to a gene: 14. Per germline, CDR1 MNHNS and CDR2 SASEGT. The CDR3 is 17 residues long. Here the CDR3 reads CASRGDLAGGPGNEQFF. For the CDR3, the DNA is TGTGCCAGCAGGGGGGACTTAGCGGGAGGGCCGGGGAATGAGCAGTTCTTC.

In this sample, this clonotype turned up many times. The chain employs TRBV5-1 and TRBJ1-6; the D gene is possibly TRBD1 (6 bases). This CDR3 region has 16 residues. The V gene's germline CDR1 is SGHRS and CDR2 YFSETQ. V shed 10 bases and J shed 0 bases, with 17 bases lying between them. In nucleotides, the CDR3 is TGCGCCGGTCGGAGGCAGGGGAGCTCCTATAATTCACCCCTCCACTTT. This translates into CAGRRQGSSYNSPLHF.

This clonotype was seen at least ten times. The chain carries TRBV3-1 and TRBJ1-2, with a possible D match to TRBD1 (5 bases). V gave up 1 base and J gave up 0 bases, with 9 bases separating them. The germline V gene encodes CDR1 LGHDT and CDR2 YNNKEL (reference sequence). The CDR3 contains 15 residues. The CDR3 loop reads CASSQGQGPNYGYTF. DNA for the CDR3: TGTGCCAGCAGCCAAGGGCAGGGCCCTAACTATGGCTACACCTTC.

This CDR3 is CASSLSGPSETQYF. CDR3 in DNA: TGTGCCAGCAGCTTATCAGGGCCCTCGGAGACCCAGTACTTC. The rearrangement joins TRBV7-3 to TRBJ2-5; the D gene is possibly TRBD1 (5 bases). The CDR3 is 14 amino acids. Trimming removed 2 bases from V and 5 bases from J, with 12 bases in between. Germline CDR1 SGHTA, CDR2 FQGTGA.

The V call is TRBV10-3, the J call TRBJ2-7; 13 nucleotides match TRBD2. The germline V gene encodes CDR1 ENHRY and CDR2 SYGVKD. The CDR3 sequence is 14 residues long. The V and J ends lost 6 bases and 2 bases, in that order; junction bases with no gene match: 1. The CDR3, as DNA: TGTGCCATCAGGGGGACTAGCGGGGCCTACGAGCAGTACTTC. Its translation is CAIRGTSGAYEQYF.

For this clonotype: A much bigger clone sits one base away, suggesting this may be a read error. The J gene is TRBJ2-6, the V gene TRBV10-3; either TRBD1 or TRBD2 may fit D (5 bases each). The CDR3 is 18 residues long. CDR1 is ENHRY, CDR2 SYGVKD, per germline. The CDR3 loop reads CASSGPGPRASGANVLTF. The DNA for the CDR3 is TGTGCCAGCAGTGGACCGGGACCGCGTGCCTCTGGGGCCAACGTCCTGACTTTC.

This clonotype was seen repeatedly, ten times or more. The chain links TRBV19 to TRBJ1-5; TRBD1 is a possible D gene (5 bases). Germline V gene lookup returns CDR1 LNHDA and CDR2 SQIVND (reference sequence). This CDR3 comprises 14 residues. The ends were cut back, 4 bases at V and 0 bases at J, with 7 bases in the middle. The CDR3 here is CASSRQNSNQPQHF. In nucleotides, the CDR3 is TGTGCCAGTAGTAGACAGAATAGCAATCAGCCCCAGCATTTT.

This clonotype appeared many times. The chain combines TRBV24-1 with TRBJ2-5, with D unresolved. CDR1 and CDR2 (germline): KGHDR, SFDVKD. Trimming removed 5 bases from V and 5 bases from J, with 17 bases in between. The CDR3 extends over 15 amino acids. The CDR3 coding sequence is TGTGCCACCAGTGGAGGCAGACCCCCGGGCGAGACCCAGTACTTC. Its protein product is CATSGGRPPGETQYF.

The chain joins TRBV20-1 to TRBJ1-1; D uncertain. V lost 3 bases, J lost 11 bases, and 10 bases lay in between. Per germline, CDR1 DFQATT and CDR2 SNEGSKA (reference sequence). There are 10 residues in the CDR3. The CDR3 DNA sequence: TGCAGTGCTAGCCGGGGATCGGCTTTCTTT. Residues: CSASRGSAFF.

V and J are TRBV30 and TRBJ2-2; 15 bases map to TRBD2. Trimming took 5 bases from V and 6 from J; bases not matched to a gene: 16. CDR1 GTSNPN and CDR2 SVGIG come from the germline V gene (reference sequence). The CDR3 extends over 19 amino acids. CDR3 coding DNA: TGTGCCTGGGACAAAGGACTAGCGGGAGGGCCCATGAGGGCCGGGGAGCTGTTTTTT. This translates into CAWDKGLAGGPMRAGELFF.

This chain uses TRBV10-3 with TRBJ1-2, with D possibly being TRBD1 (6 bases). Germline V gives CDR1 ENHRY, CDR2 SYGVKD. Trimming cost V 8 bases and J 4 bases, with 11 bases left between them. CDR3 length: 12 amino acids. DNA for the CDR3: TGTGCCATCGTTGGGGGCGCCTATGGCTACACCTTC. Translated, it gives CAIVGGAYGYTF.

V is TRBV10-2 and J is TRBJ2-5; TRBD1 matches at 10 bases. CDR1 is WSHSY and CDR2 is SAAADI in the germline V gene. Losses at the gene ends were 6 bases for V and 5 bases for J; bases not matched to a gene: 6. There are 14 residues in the CDR3. CDR3 bases: TGCGCCAGCAGCTTGACAGGGGGCATGGAGACCCAGTACTTC. It is translated as CASSLTGGMETQYF.

The chain combines TRBV2 with TRBJ2-7, with 8 positions matching TRBD1. CDR1 SNHLY and CDR2 FYNNEI come from the germline V gene. The CDR3 extends over 12 amino acids. V gave up 7 bases and J gave up 6 bases; unmatched junction bases: 5. The CDR3 spells CASTTGQGEQYF. The CDR3 bases are TGTGCCAGCACCACCGGACAGGGCGAGCAGTACTTC.

This clonotype was counted ten times or more. The genes are TRBV20-1 and TRBJ1-5; no definite D call. CDR3 length: 13 amino acids. Trimming stripped 3 bases from V and 5 bases from J, with 11 bases between. The V gene's germline CDR1 is DFQATT and CDR2 SNEGSKA (reference sequence). The CDR3 DNA is TGCAGTGCTAGGTGGGCAGGTGATCAGCCCCAGCATTTT. It yields the protein CSARWAGDQPQHF.

V and J are TRBV7-2 and TRBJ1-3; 7 bases match TRBD1. Germline V gene data show CDR1 as SGHTA and CDR2 as FQGNSA. CDR3 length equals 17 residues. V dropped 5 bases and J dropped 3; count of bases not matched to a gene: 13. The CDR3: CASSDRVTGELGNTIYF. The CDR3 DNA reads TGTGCCAGCAGCGACAGGGTGACCGGGGAGCTTGGAAACACCATATATTTT.

The V and J genes are TRBV11-2 and TRBJ2-5; D perhaps matches TRBD2 (6 bases). Germline V gene data show CDR1 as SGHAT and CDR2 as FQNNGV. This CDR3 is 15 amino acids long. V was pared by 2 bases and J by 4 bases, with 14 bases between. The CDR3 DNA reads as TGTGCCAGCAGCTTAAGTTTGTCGCGGGGAGAGACCCAGTACTTC. Amino acids: CASSLSLSRGETQYF.

Comment on this clonotype: Without the conserved terminal phenylalanine or tryptophan, this CDR3 likely stems from a read error. The rearrangement uses TRBV10-2 and TRBJ1-1; tentative D call: TRBD1 (5 bases). V was shortened by 6 bases and J by 2 bases, with 10 bases between the two germline ends. CDR3 size: 13 residues. Germline CDR1 is WSHSY and CDR2 is SAAADI. The CDR3 reads CASRDRDNTEAFL. In DNA, the CDR3 is TGCGCCAGCAGAGACCGGGACAACACTGAAGCTTTCTTA.

V usage is TRBV7-7 and J usage is TRBJ2-5; D is undetermined. The CDR3 loop spans 11 amino acids. Germline values: CDR1 SSHAT, CDR2 FNYEAQ (reference sequence). V was pared by 5 bases and J by 5 bases, with 6 bases between. The CDR3 reads CASSAPETQYF. The CDR3, as DNA: TGTGCCAGCAGCGCTCCGGAGACCCAGTACTTC.